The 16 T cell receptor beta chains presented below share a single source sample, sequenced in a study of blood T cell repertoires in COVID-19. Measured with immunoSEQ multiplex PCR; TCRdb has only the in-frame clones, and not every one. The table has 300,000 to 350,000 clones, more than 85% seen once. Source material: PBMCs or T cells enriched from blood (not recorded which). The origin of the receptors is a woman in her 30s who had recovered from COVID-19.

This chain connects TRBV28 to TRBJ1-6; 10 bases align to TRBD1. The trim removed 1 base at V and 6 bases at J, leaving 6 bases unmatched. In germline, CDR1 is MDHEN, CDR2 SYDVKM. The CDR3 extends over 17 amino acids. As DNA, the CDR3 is TGTGCCAGCAGTTTATTGACAGGGGGCATCGGTAATTCACCCCTCCACTTT. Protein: CASSLLTGGIGNSPLHF.

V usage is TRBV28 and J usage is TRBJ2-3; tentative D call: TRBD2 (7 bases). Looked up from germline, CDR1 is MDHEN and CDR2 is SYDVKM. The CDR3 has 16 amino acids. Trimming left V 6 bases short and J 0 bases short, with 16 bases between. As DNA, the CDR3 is TGTGCCAGCAGCTATAAGGGGGGGCCAAGCACAGATACGCAGTATTTT. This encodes CASSYKGGPSTDTQYF.

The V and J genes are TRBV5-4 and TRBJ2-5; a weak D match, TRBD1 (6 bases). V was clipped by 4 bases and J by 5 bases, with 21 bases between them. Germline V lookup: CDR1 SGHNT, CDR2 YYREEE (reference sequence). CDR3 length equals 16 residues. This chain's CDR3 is CASSEHREYARETQYF. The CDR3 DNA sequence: TGTGCCAGCAGCGAACACAGGGAATACGCCAGGGAGACCCAGTACTTC.

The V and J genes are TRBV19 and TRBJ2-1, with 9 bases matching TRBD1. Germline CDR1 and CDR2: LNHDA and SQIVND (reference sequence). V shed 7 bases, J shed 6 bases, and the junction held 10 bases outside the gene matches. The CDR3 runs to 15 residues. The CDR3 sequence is CASNPGGTGINEQFF. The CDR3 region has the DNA TGTGCCAGTAACCCTGGAGGGACAGGGATCAATGAGCAGTTCTTC.

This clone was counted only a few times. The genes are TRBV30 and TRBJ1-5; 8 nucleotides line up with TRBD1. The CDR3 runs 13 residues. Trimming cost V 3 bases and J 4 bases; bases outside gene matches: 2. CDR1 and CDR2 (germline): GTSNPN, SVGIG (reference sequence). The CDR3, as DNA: TGTGCCTGGAGCCGGGACAGGAATCAGCCCCAGCATTTT. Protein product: CAWSRDRNQPQHF.

CDR3 sequence (DNA): TGCGCCAGCAGCTTGTGGGGCTTGGGACAGGGAAGGATTTCAGGAGAGAATGAGCAGTTCTTC. Translated: CASSLWGLGQGRISGENEQFF. The V gene is TRBV5-1, the J gene TRBJ2-1, with TRBD1 identical over 9 bases. Germline V CDR1 and CDR2: SGHRS, YFSETQ. The CDR3 has 21 amino acids. V was pared by 1 base and J by 7 bases, with 24 bases of the junction left unmatched.

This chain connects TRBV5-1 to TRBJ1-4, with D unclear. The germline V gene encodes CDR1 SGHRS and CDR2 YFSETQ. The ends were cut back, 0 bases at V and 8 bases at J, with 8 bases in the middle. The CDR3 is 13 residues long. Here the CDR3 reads CASSLEMAEKLFF. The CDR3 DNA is TGCGCCAGCAGCTTGGAGATGGCCGAAAAACTGTTTTTT.

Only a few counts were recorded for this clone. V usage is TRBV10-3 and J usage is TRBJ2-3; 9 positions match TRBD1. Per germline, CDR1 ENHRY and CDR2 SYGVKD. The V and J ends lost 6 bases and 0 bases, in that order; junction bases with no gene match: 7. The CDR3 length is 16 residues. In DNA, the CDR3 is TGTGCCATCAGAGGGACAGGGCGAAATAGCACAGATACGCAGTATTTT. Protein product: CAIRGTGRNSTDTQYF.

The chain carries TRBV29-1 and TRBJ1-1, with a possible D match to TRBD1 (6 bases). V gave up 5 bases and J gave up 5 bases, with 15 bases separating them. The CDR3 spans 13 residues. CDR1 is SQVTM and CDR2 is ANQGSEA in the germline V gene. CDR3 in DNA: TGCAGCGTTTCACAGGGAGCCCAAACTGAAGCTTTCTTT. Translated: CSVSQGAQTEAFF.

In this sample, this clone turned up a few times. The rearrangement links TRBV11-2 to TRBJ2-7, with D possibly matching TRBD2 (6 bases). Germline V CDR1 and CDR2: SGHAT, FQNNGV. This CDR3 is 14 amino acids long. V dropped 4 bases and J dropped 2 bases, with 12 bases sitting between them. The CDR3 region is CASSSDPGAYEQYF. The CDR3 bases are TGTGCCAGCAGCTCCGACCCGGGAGCCTACGAGCAGTACTTC. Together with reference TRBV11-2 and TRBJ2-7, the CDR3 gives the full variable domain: EAGVAQSPRYKIIEKRQSVAFWCNPISGHATLYWYQQILGQGPKLLIQFQNNGVVDDSQLPKDRFSAERLKGVDSTLKIQPAKLEDSAVYLCASSSDPGAYEQYFGPGTRLTVT.

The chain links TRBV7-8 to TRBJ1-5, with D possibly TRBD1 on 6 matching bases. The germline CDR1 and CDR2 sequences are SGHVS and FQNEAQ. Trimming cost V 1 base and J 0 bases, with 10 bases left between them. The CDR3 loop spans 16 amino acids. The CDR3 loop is CASSLVGTHSNQPQHF. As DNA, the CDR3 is TGTGCCAGCAGCTTAGTAGGGACACATAGCAATCAGCCCCAGCATTTT.

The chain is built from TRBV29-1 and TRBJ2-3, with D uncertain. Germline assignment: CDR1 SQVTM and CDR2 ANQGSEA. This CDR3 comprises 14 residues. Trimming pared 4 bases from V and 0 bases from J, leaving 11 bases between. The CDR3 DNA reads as TGCAGCGTTGGTAGCAGACTGAGCACAGATACGCAGTATTTT. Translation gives CSVGSRLSTDTQYF.

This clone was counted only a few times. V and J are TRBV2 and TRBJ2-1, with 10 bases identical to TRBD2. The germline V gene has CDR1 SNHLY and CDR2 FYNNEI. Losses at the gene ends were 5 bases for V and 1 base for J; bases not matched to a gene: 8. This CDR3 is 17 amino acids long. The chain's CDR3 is CASSSPSGGRSYNEQFF. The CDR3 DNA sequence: TGTGCCAGCAGTTCGCCTAGCGGGGGTCGGTCCTACAATGAGCAGTTCTTC.

The CDR3 DNA follows: TGTGCCAGCAGTGAAAACGGTGGGAGCTCCTACGAGCAGTACTTC. This encodes CASSENGGSSYEQYF. V gene TRBV2 combines with J gene TRBJ2-7, with D tentatively TRBD2 (5 bases). V shed 2 bases and J shed 0 bases, with 11 bases lying between them. This CDR3 region has 15 residues. Per the germline V gene, CDR1 is SNHLY and CDR2 is FYNNEI.

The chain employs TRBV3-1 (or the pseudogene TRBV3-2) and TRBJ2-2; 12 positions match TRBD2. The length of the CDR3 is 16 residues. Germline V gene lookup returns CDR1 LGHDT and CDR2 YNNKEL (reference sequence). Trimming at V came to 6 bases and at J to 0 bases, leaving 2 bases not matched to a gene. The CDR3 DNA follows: TGTGCCAGCAGGCGACTAGCGGGGGCGAACACCGGGGAGCTGTTTTTT. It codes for CASRRLAGANTGELFF.

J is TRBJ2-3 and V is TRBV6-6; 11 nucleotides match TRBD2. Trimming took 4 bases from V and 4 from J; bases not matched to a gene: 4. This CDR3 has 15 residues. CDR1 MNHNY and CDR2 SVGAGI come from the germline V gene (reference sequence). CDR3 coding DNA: TGTGCCAGCAGTTCTAGCGGGGGGCCCCCAGATACGCAGTATTTT. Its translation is CASSSSGGPPDTQYF.